This T cell receptor beta chain was obtained from a study of CD8+ T cells in alopecia areata. The authors extracted RNA and reverse transcribed it into cDNA as the sequencing template. The protocol was immunoSEQ multiplex PCR, while the TCRdb copy is restricted to in-frame clones and leaves out a portion. This table has approximately 98,000 clones, under 60% appearing once. Germline CDR1 reads MDHEN; CDR2 reads SYDVKM. The junction had 7 bases not matched to a gene; V was cut back by 1 base and J by 3 bases. The CDR3 length is 16 residues. Only a few counts were recorded for this clone. The TCR was taken from a human donor with alopecia areata. This sequence joins TRBV28 and TRBJ2-5, with TRBD2 matching 8 bases. The sample was NKG2D-low CD8+ T cells sorted from blood. DNA for the CDR3: TGTGCCAGCAGTTTATATGAGCGGGAGAATGAAGAGACCCAGTACTTC. Encoded protein: CASSLYERENEETQYF.